Listed below are T cell receptor beta chains from one sample, sequenced in a study of T cells in Graves' hyperthyroidism and ophthalmopathy. TCRdb reprocessed the multiplex PCR reads via MiXCR and lists one record per CDR3 protein. The table includes 350,000 to 450,000 distinct CDR3 sequences, approximately 15% detected once. Sample: blood. Every receptor here comes from a woman aged 60-75 years with Graves' hyperthyroidism. Each CDR3 is given with its conserved first and last residue. The order of the fields is J gene, V gene, D gene, clone size, CDR3 DNA, CDR3 protein. A D gene is named only where the DNA matches it firmly. Size is omitted from some rows. Given values are once, few, many or a class for expanded clones.

J: TRBJ2-2; V: TRBV11-2; D: -; size: many; DNA: TGTGCCAGCAGCTTAGGGGCGATATACACCGGGGAGCTGTTTTTT; CDR3: CASSLGAIYTGELFF
J: TRBJ2-1; V: TRBV7-3; D: -; size: many; DNA: TGTGCCAGCAGCTATTCCCATTACAATGAGCAGTTCTTC; CDR3: CASSYSHYNEQFF
J: TRBJ2-6; V: TRBV7-9; D: TRBD1; size: many; DNA: TGTGCCAGCAGCCGCCGGAGACAGGGGGCAAGCGGGGCCAACGTCCTGACTTTC; CDR3: CASSRRRQGASGANVLTF
J: TRBJ2-1; V: TRBV7-2; D: -; size: many; DNA: TGTGCCAGCAGCTTCCGGGAGCTGGGTGAGCAGTTCTTC; CDR3: CASSFRELGEQFF
J: TRBJ1-4; V: TRBV28; D: -; size: many; DNA: TGTGCCAGCAGCCCTAGGAGGCGTCCTGAAAAACTGTTTTTT; CDR3: CASSPRRRPEKLFF
J: TRBJ2-7; V: TRBV9; D: -; size: many; DNA: TGTGCCAGCTCAGGCCCTGCCAGCTCCTACGAGCAGTACTTC; CDR3: CASSGPASSYEQYF
J: TRBJ1-2; V: TRBV12-3/TRBV12-4; D: TRBD1; size: -; DNA: TGTGCCAGCAGTACACTATGGACAGGGGGCTACGGCTATGGCTACACCTTC; CDR3: CASSTLWTGGYGYGYTF
J: TRBJ1-5; V: TRBV6-1; D: -; size: many; DNA: TGTGCCAGCAGTGGACCTTATAGCAATCAGCCCCAGCATTTT; CDR3: CASSGPYSNQPQHF
J: TRBJ2-5; V: TRBV7-2; D: -; size: many; DNA: TGTGCCAGCAGCTTCGGCCCAGGGACGGAACAAGAGACCCAGTACTTC; CDR3: CASSFGPGTEQETQYF
J: TRBJ2-5; V: TRBV12-5; D: TRBD2; size: many; DNA: TGTGCTAGTGGTTTGCTAGCGGGGGGCCAAGAGACCCAGTACTTC; CDR3: CASGLLAGGQETQYF
J: TRBJ2-1; V: TRBV20-1; D: TRBD1; size: many; DNA: TGCAGTGCTAGAGGGGACAGGGGAAGTGGCTACAATGAGCAGTTCTTC; CDR3: CSARGDRGSGYNEQFF
J: TRBJ1-6; V: TRBV20-1; D: -; size: few; DNA: TGCAGTGCTAGGCCCGGGACGGCCAATTCACCCCTCCACTTT; CDR3: CSARPGTANSPLHF
J: TRBJ1-1; V: TRBV24-1; D: -; size: many; DNA: TGTGCCACCAGTAAGGGAGGTGGCACTGAAGCTTTCTTT; CDR3: CATSKGGGTEAFF
J: TRBJ2-1; V: TRBV7-8; D: TRBD2; size: -; DNA: TGTGCCAGCAACTACCTTAGCGGGAGTTTCCATGAGCAGTTCTTC; CDR3: CASNYLSGSFHEQFF
J: TRBJ2-3; V: TRBV27; D: TRBD1; size: -; DNA: TGTGCCAGCAGTAGTACGCACAGGGGTTCAGATACGCAGTATTTT; CDR3: CASSSTHRGSDTQYF
J: TRBJ2-1; V: TRBV4-1; D: TRBD2; size: -; DNA: TGCGCCAGCAGCCGGGGACTAGCGTTCTACAATGAGCAGTTCTTC; CDR3: CASSRGLAFYNEQFF
J: TRBJ2-7; V: TRBV5-1; D: -; size: many; DNA: TGCGCCAGCAGCTTGGTGGCCACACAAACCTACGAGCAGTACTTC; CDR3: CASSLVATQTYEQYF
J: TRBJ2-4; V: TRBV19; D: TRBD1; size: -; DNA: TGTGCCAGTAGTACCCGACAGGGGGGCATTCAGTACTTC; CDR3: CASSTRQGGIQYF
J: TRBJ1-2; V: TRBV12-3/TRBV12-4; D: -; size: many; DNA: TGTGCCAGCGGCCCGGACAATAAAGGGGGTCAAAGTGGCTACACCTTC; CDR3: CASGPDNKGGQSGYTF
J: TRBJ2-3; V: TRBV9; D: -; size: few; DNA: TGTGCCAGCAGTTTTAGAGGACGAGGCGATACGCAGTATTTT; CDR3: CASSFRGRGDTQYF
J: TRBJ1-1; V: TRBV6-2/TRBV6-3; D: TRBD1; size: many; DNA: TGTGCCAGCAGTTACGACAGGGTGGGCACTGGAGCTTTCTTT; CDR3: CASSYDRVGTGAFF
J: TRBJ2-7; V: TRBV6-1; D: TRBD1; size: many; DNA: TGTGCCAGCAGTCCCCCGGGACAGGGGGATCAGTACTTC; CDR3: CASSPPGQGDQYF
J: TRBJ2-2; V: TRBV19; D: -; size: few; DNA: TGTGCCAGTAGTATAGGGGCTTCCACCGGGGAGCTGTTTTTT; CDR3: CASSIGASTGELFF
J: TRBJ2-4; V: TRBV11-2; D: TRBD1; size: many; DNA: TGTGCCAGCAGCTTAGTTGGTGGACAGGGGGACTTCATAGCCAAAAACATTCAGTACTTC; CDR3: CASSLVGGQGDFIAKNIQYF
J: TRBJ1-1; V: TRBV12-3/TRBV12-4; D: -; size: few; DNA: TGTGCCAGCAGTTTTCAGGGGCCGGCTTTCTTT; CDR3: CASSFQGPAFF
J: TRBJ1-1; V: TRBV25-1; D: -; size: -; DNA: TGTGCCAGCAGTGACCTCAGGATGGTGGGTACTGAAGCTTTCTTT; CDR3: CASSDLRMVGTEAFF
J: TRBJ1-4; V: TRBV6-1; D: -; size: -; DNA: TGTGCCACAGCGTACTGGGAAAAACTGTTTTTT; CDR3: CATAYWEKLFF